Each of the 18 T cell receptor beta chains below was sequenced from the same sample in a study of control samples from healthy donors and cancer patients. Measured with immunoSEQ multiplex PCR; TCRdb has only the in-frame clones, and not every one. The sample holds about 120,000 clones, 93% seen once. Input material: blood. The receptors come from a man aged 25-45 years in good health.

The CDR3 DNA reads TGTGCCAGCAGCCCGCGGACATTAACTAGCACAGATACGCAGTATTTT. Residues: CASSPRTLTSTDTQYF. The rearrangement uses TRBV3-1 (or the pseudogene TRBV3-2) and TRBJ2-3, with TRBD1 as a possible D gene (5 bases). The germline V gene encodes CDR1 LGHDT and CDR2 YNNKEL (reference sequence). Trimming shortened V by 4 bases and J by 0 bases, and 14 bases separated the two germline ends. The CDR3 spans 16 residues.

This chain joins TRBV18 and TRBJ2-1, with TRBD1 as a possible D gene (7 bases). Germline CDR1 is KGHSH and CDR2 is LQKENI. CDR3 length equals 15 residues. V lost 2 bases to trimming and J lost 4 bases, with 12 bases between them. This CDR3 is CASSPTTGTYNEQFF. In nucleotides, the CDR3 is TGTGCCAGCTCACCAACGACAGGGACTTACAATGAGCAGTTCTTC.

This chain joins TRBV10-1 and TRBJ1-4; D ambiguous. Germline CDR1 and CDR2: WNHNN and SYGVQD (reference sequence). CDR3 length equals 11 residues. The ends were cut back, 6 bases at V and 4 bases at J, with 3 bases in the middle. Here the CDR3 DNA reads TGCGCCAGCAGAGGTAATGAAAAACTGTTTTTT. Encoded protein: CASRGNEKLFF.

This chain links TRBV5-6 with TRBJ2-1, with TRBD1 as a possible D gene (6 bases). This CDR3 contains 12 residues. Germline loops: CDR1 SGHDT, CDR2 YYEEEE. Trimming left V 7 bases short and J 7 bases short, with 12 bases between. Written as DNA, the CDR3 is TGTGCCAGCTCCACAGGGTTGAATGAGCAGTTCTTC. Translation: CASSTGLNEQFF. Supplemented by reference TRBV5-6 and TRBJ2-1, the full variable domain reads DAGVTQSPTHLIKTRGQQVTLRCSPKSGHDTVSWYQQALGQGPQFIFQYYEEEERQRGNFPDRFSGHQFPNYSSELNVNALLLGDSALYLCASSTGLNEQFFGPGTRLTVL.

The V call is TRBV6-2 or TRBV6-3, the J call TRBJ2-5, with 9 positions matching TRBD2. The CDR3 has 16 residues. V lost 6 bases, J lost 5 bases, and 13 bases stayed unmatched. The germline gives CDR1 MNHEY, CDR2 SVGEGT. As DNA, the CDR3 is TGTGCCAGCAGCCACGGAGCGGGGGGAATGATGGAGACCCAGTACTTC. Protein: CASSHGAGGMMETQYF.

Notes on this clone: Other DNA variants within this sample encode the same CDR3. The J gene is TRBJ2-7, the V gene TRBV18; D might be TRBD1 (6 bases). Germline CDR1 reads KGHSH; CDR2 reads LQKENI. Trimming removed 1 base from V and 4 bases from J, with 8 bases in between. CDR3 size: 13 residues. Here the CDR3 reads CASSPQDSYEQYF. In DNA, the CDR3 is TGTGCCAGCTCACCACAGGACAGTTACGAGCAGTACTTC.

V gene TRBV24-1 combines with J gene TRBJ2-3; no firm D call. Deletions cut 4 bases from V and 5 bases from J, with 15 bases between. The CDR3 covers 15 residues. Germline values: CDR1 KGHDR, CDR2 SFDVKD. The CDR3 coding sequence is TGTGCCACCAGTGAGCCTGACCGCGCCGGAGATACGCAGTATTTT. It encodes CATSEPDRAGDTQYF.

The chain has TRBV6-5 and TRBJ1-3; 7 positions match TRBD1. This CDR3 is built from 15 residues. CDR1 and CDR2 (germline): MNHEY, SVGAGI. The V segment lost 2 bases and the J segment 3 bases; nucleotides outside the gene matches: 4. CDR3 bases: TGTGCCAGCAGTTACGGGGCAGGGGGTGGAAACACCATATATTTT. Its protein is CASSYGAGGGNTIYF.

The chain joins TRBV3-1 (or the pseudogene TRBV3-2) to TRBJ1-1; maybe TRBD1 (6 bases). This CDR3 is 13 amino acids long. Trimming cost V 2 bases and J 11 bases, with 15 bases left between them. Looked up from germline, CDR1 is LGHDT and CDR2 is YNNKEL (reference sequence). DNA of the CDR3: TGTGCCAGCAGCCAACAACCAGGGGCTGGGGCTTTCTTT. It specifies CASSQQPGAGAFF.

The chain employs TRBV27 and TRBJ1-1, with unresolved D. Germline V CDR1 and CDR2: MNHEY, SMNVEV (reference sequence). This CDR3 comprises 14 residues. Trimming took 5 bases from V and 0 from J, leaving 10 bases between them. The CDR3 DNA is TGTGCCAGCAGTCCCTTAAACATGAACACTGAAGCTTTCTTT. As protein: CASSPLNMNTEAFF.

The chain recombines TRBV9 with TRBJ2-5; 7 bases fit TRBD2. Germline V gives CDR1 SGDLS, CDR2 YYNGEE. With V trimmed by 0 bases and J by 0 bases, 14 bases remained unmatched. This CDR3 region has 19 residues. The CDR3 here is CASSVVSRGGAGDQETQYF. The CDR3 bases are TGTGCCAGCAGCGTAGTATCCCGGGGAGGGGCGGGGGACCAAGAGACCCAGTACTTC.

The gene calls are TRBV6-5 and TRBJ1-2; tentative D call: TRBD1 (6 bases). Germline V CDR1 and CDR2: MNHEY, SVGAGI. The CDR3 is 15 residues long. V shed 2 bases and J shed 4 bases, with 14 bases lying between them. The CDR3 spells CASSYSGGGGYGYTF. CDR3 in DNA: TGTGCCAGCAGTTACAGTGGGGGCGGAGGCTATGGCTACACCTTC.

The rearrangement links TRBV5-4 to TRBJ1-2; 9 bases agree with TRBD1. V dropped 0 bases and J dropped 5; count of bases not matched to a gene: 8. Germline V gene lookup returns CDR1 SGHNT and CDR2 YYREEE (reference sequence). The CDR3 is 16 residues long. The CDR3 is CASSLDRGQFSYGYTF. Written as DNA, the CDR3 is TGTGCCAGCAGCTTGGACAGGGGGCAGTTCTCATATGGCTACACCTTC.

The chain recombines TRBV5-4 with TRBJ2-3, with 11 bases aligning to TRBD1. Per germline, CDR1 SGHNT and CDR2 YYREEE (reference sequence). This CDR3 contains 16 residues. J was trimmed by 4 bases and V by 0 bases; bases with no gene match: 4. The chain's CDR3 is CASSLGGQGVADTQYF. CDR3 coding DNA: TGTGCCAGCAGCTTGGGGGGACAGGGGGTTGCAGATACGCAGTATTTT.

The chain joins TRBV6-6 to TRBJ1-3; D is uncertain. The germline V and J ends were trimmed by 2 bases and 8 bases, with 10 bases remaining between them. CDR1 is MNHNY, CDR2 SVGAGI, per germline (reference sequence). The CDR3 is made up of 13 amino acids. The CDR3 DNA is TGTGCCAGCAGTTACCCGGCCATGGACACCATATATTTT. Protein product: CASSYPAMDTIYF.

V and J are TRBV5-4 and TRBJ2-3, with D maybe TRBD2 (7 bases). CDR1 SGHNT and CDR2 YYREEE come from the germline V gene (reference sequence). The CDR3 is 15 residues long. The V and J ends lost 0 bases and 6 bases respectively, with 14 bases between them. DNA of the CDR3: TGTGCCAGCAGCTTGGCGGGGGGCCGATCGGATACGCAGTATTTT. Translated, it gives CASSLAGGRSDTQYF. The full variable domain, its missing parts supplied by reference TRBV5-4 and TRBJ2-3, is ETGVTQSPTHLIKTRGQQVTLRCSSQSGHNTVSWYQQALGQGPQFIFQYYREEENGRGNFPPRFSGLQFPNYSSELNVNALELDDSALYLCASSLAGGRSDTQYFGPGTRLTVL.

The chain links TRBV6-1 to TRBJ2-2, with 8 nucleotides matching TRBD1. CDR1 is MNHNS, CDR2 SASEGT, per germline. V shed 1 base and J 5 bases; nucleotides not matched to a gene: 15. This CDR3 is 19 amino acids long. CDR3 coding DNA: TGTGCCAGCAGTGAAGAACCCGGAGGGACAGGCGGTAAAACCGGGGAGCTGTTTTTT. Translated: CASSEEPGGTGGKTGELFF.

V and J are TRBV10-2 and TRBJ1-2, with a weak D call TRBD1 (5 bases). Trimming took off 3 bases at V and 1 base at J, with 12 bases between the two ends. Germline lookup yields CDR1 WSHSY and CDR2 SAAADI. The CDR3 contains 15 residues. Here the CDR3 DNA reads TGCGCCAGCAGTGACGTTGTTGACAGTAACTATGGCTACACCTTC. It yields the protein CASSDVVDSNYGYTF.